The source of this T cell receptor (beta chain) is a study of blood T cell repertoires in COVID-19. Germline V gives CDR1 SGHAT, CDR2 FQNNGV. Trimming removed 1 base from V and 7 bases from J, with 17 bases in between. The CDR3 totals 16 residues. Data came from immunoSEQ multiplex PCR; TCRdb stores just in-frame clones and leaves some out. Among tens of thousands of clones listed, about 85% were seen once. This sequence was found in a man between 45 and 60 years old with acute or convalescent COVID-19. Specimen: peripheral blood. The gene calls are TRBV11-2 and TRBJ2-1, with D hard to call. CDR3 sequence: CASSLVGRLANNEQFF. CDR3 nucleotides: TGTGCCAGCAGCTTAGTCGGCAGGTTGGCCAATAATGAGCAGTTCTTC.